This TCR beta chain was sequenced during a study of prognosis after radiotherapy for stage I lung cancer. Study background: Some 15 patients presented with newly diagnosed primary stage I lung tumors, and roughly 5 carried oligometastatic NSCLC following surgical resection of the primary tumor. There were several patients whose tumors were squamous cell carcinoma and twelve whose tumors were adenocarcinoma.

CDR3 of TCR beta was amplified from genomic DNA via a two-round multiplex PCR. The use of primers specific to each TRBV and TRBJ gene characterized first-round PCR. TCRdb processed the multiplex PCR reads anew with MiXCR; each CDR3 protein has one entry. This sample has under 50,000 distinct CDR3 sequences; 24% occur once, and the top ten carry less than 30%. This clonotype was found many times. With 5 bases removed from V and 3 bases from J, the gap between germline ends came to 19 bases. Per germline, CDR1 DFQATT and CDR2 SNEGSKA (reference sequence). This CDR3 region has 15 residues. This sequence was found in a donor aged 50 or older with non-small cell lung cancer. The chain carries TRBV20-1 and TRBJ1-1; D might be TRBD1 (6 bases). The input for sequencing was PBMCs, taken before or after stereotactic body radiation therapy (not recorded which). Written as DNA, the CDR3 is TGCAGTGCTTCAAACCGGGACACCTGGGACACTGAAGCTTTCTTT. Protein sequence: CSASNRDTWDTEAFF.